These 32 T cell receptor beta chains originate from one sample sequenced in a study of T cell responses to AZD1222 COVID-19 vaccine. Profiled with immunoSEQ multiplex PCR; TCRdb holds only in-frame clones, not every one. The sample yields more than 95,000 clones, approximately 89% seen once. The material sequenced was peripheral blood, taken 28 days after the second AZD1222 dose. These receptors were taken from an adult who received the AZD1222 COVID-19 vaccine.

The chain recombines TRBV10-3 with TRBJ1-5; 8 bases fit TRBD1. The junction had 8 bases not matched to a gene; V was cut back by 2 bases and J by 5 bases. This CDR3 contains 16 residues. Germline loops: CDR1 ENHRY, CDR2 SYGVKD. The CDR3 sequence: CAISEGGQVGDQPQHF. In nucleotides, the CDR3 is TGTGCCATCAGTGAGGGGGGACAGGTTGGGGATCAGCCCCAGCATTTT.

This sequence joins TRBV2 and TRBJ2-7, with D possibly being TRBD2 (7 bases). The CDR3 loop spans 14 amino acids. Per the germline V gene, CDR1 is SNHLY and CDR2 is FYNNEI. V lost 3 bases and J 3 bases, leaving 12 bases between the germline ends. The CDR3 DNA reads TGTGCCAGCAGTGATCGGGGGGCTGTCTACGAGCAGTACTTC. Protein sequence: CASSDRGAVYEQYF.

V usage is TRBV7-2 and J usage is TRBJ2-3, with D possibly TRBD2 on 6 matching bases. Trimming took 2 bases from V and 9 from J, leaving 18 bases between them. CDR3 length equals 15 residues. CDR1 is SGHTA and CDR2 is FQGNSA in the germline V gene. Written as DNA, the CDR3 is TGTGCCAGCAGCTTAATGGGGACTGATGGAATCACGCAGTATTTT. Encoded protein: CASSLMGTDGITQYF. The whole variable domain, filled in from reference TRBV7-2 and TRBJ2-3, reads GAGVSQSPSNKVTEKGKDVELRCDPISGHTALYWYRQSLGQGLEFLIYFQGNSAPDKSGLPSDRFSAERTGGSVSTLTIQRTQQEDSAVYLCASSLMGTDGITQYFGPGTRLTVL.

J is TRBJ1-2 and V is TRBV24-1; maybe TRBD1 (5 bases). Germline loops: CDR1 KGHDR, CDR2 SFDVKD. V was trimmed by 4 bases and J by 10 bases, leaving 9 bases between them. CDR3 length: 11 residues. CDR3 residues: CATSDLRVYTF. In nucleotides, the CDR3 is TGTGCCACCAGTGACCTCAGGGTCTACACCTTC.

CDR3 loop: CASTPGLAEAFF. The CDR3 DNA is TGTGCCAGCACTCCCGGACTTGCGGAAGCTTTCTTT. This chain connects TRBV6-6 to TRBJ1-1; D gene uncertain. CDR1 is MNHNY, CDR2 SVGAGI, per germline (reference sequence). The CDR3 spans 12 residues. Trimming pared 7 bases from V and 8 bases from J, leaving 14 bases between.

J is TRBJ2-7 and V is TRBV19, with D unclear. Germline-derived CDR1 and CDR2 are LNHDA and SQIVND (reference sequence). V was shortened by 8 bases and J by 2 bases, with 13 bases between the two germline ends. This CDR3 is built from 13 residues. CDR3 DNA sequence: TGTGCCAGTTCCCGCTACGTTACCTACGAGCAGTACTTC. Amino acid sequence: CASSRYVTYEQYF.

V usage is TRBV4-1 and J usage is TRBJ1-1; no clear D. This CDR3 has 13 residues. Germline V gene sequence: CDR1 MGHRA, CDR2 YSYEKL. V lost 0 bases to trimming and J lost 10 bases, with 12 bases between them. The CDR3 sequence is CASSQDLGFAAFF. The CDR3 DNA sequence: TGCGCCAGCAGCCAAGATCTCGGGTTTGCAGCTTTCTTT.

J is TRBJ2-1 and V is TRBV6-5, with D maybe TRBD2 (5 bases). V was pared by 6 bases and J by 8 bases, with 17 bases between. Per germline, CDR1 MNHEY and CDR2 SVGAGI. The CDR3 has 14 amino acids. This CDR3 reads CASRAPTTSYEQFF. The CDR3 DNA sequence: TGTGCCAGCAGGGCGCCGACTACAAGCTATGAGCAGTTCTTC.

The V call is TRBV12-3 or TRBV12-4, the J call TRBJ2-7; 8 positions match TRBD1. The CDR3 spans 12 residues. J lost 3 bases, V lost 6 bases, and 1 base had no gene match. This chain's CDR3 is CASSDRGYEQYF. CDR3 nucleotide sequence: TGTGCCAGCAGCGACAGGGGCTACGAGCAGTACTTC.

This rearrangement joins TRBV4-1 to TRBJ1-2; D is unclear. The germline CDR1 and CDR2 sequences are MGHRA and YSYEKL. V dropped 0 bases and J dropped 3 bases, with 8 bases sitting between them. This CDR3 contains 14 residues. The CDR3 here is CASSQDMGDYGYTF. The CDR3 nucleotides read TGCGCCAGCAGCCAAGACATGGGCGACTATGGCTACACCTTC.

The J gene is TRBJ2-5, the V gene TRBV5-4; 7 nucleotides line up with TRBD2. Germline-derived CDR1 and CDR2 are SGHNT and YYREEE (reference sequence). CDR3 length: 14 amino acids. With 0 bases clipped from V and 7 bases from J, the junction kept 6 bases outside the gene matches. CDR3 region: CASSLGDYRSTQYF. CDR3 DNA: TGTGCCAGCAGCTTGGGGGACTACCGATCGACCCAGTACTTC.

To note about this clone: A much larger clone sits a single nucleotide away, making a read error possible. The chain has TRBV7-6 and TRBJ1-1; no definite D call. V gave up 0 bases and J gave up 1 base, with 3 bases separating them. The CDR3 length is 13 residues. Germline V gene sequence: CDR1 SGHVS, CDR2 FNYEAQ. The CDR3 region is CASSLAGNTEAFF. The CDR3 nucleotides are TGTGCCAGCAGCTTAGCTGGGAACACTGAAGCTTTCTTT.

This chain joins TRBV6-5 and TRBJ2-1; D is ambiguous. CDR3 length equals 15 residues. The germline gives CDR1 MNHEY, CDR2 SVGAGI. The germline V and J ends were trimmed by 0 bases and 8 bases, with 14 bases remaining between them. In DNA, the CDR3 is TGTGCCAGCAGTTACTCGATTAACGTCCTCGATGAGCAGTTCTTC. This encodes CASSYSINVLDEQFF.

This clone was picked up one time. The V gene is TRBV14, the J gene TRBJ2-7, with 7 bases lining up with TRBD2. The V and J ends lost 0 bases and 7 bases, in that order; junction bases with no gene match: 3. CDR1 SGHDN and CDR2 FVKESK come from the germline V gene. CDR3 size: 13 residues. CDR3 sequence reads: CASSQDLGREQYF. The DNA of the CDR3 is TGTGCCAGCAGCCAAGATCTCGGGAGGGAGCAGTACTTC.

This chain links TRBV14 with TRBJ1-2, with TRBD1 matching over 12 bases. In germline, CDR1 is SGHDN, CDR2 FVKESK. The V segment lost 8 bases and the J segment 4 bases; nucleotides outside the gene matches: 14. The CDR3 is 17 residues long. In DNA, the CDR3 is TGTGCCAGCGGGGGCTCGGGGACAGGGGGCGCGAGCTATGGCTACACCTTC. Translation: CASGGSGTGGASYGYTF.

In this sample, this clone turned up a few times. The chain links TRBV19 to TRBJ1-2, with D possibly being TRBD1 (6 bases). CDR3 length: 14 residues. Trimming pared 5 bases from V and 4 bases from J, leaving 14 bases between. Germline assignment: CDR1 LNHDA and CDR2 SQIVND (reference sequence). The CDR3 protein is CASSPVQGGYGYTF. CDR3 sequence (DNA): TGTGCCAGTAGTCCCGTACAGGGAGGCTATGGCTACACCTTC.

The chain couples TRBV27 to TRBJ2-7; 16 bases line up with TRBD2. This CDR3 is built from 17 residues. Germline V CDR1 and CDR2: MNHEY, SMNVEV (reference sequence). The V gene end was trimmed by 5 bases and the J gene end by 2 bases; junction bases not matched to a gene: 6. The CDR3 protein is CASSPEGLAGGPYEQYF. The CDR3 DNA reads as TGTGCCAGCAGTCCAGAGGGACTAGCGGGGGGGCCCTACGAGCAGTACTTC.

The rearrangement joins TRBV7-9 to TRBJ1-1; D perhaps matches TRBD1 (6 bases). With 1 base removed from V and 1 base from J, the gap between germline ends came to 10 bases. In germline, CDR1 is SEHNR, CDR2 FQNEAQ (reference sequence). The CDR3 is made up of 15 amino acids. CDR3 DNA: TGTGCCAGCAGCTTAGGGGGGCTTGGGAACACTGAAGCTTTCTTT. Protein sequence: CASSLGGLGNTEAFF.

This chain uses TRBV6-1 with TRBJ2-5; TRBD1 matches 8 bases. CDR3 length equals 17 residues. The junction had 14 bases not matched to a gene; V was cut back by 3 bases and J by 5 bases. CDR1 MNHNS and CDR2 SASEGT come from the germline V gene. CDR3 protein: CASSDTVAGGRGETQYF. For the CDR3, the DNA is TGTGCCAGCAGTGACACGGTCGCAGGGGGCAGGGGGGAGACCCAGTACTTC.

V is TRBV23-1 and J is TRBJ2-4; 10 positions agree with TRBD1. TRBV23-1 carries the ORF label, with uncertain function. CDR3 length: 15 residues. Trimming removed 7 bases from V and 0 bases from J; junction bases left unmatched: 3. The CDR3 DNA is TGCGCCAGCACCGACAGGGGGCCAGCCAAAAACATTCAGTACTTC. Protein sequence: CASTDRGPAKNIQYF.

The chain is built from TRBV7-2 and TRBJ1-5; TRBD1 is a possible D gene (6 bases). Trimming removed 4 bases from V and 1 base from J, with 14 bases in between. The CDR3 length is 16 residues. The germline gives CDR1 SGHTA, CDR2 FQGNSA. The CDR3, as DNA: TGTGCCAGCAGCTCGAGAGGAGGGGGGAGCAATCAGCCCCAGCATTTT. Its translation: CASSSRGGGSNQPQHF.

V and J are TRBV19 and TRBJ1-5; possibly TRBD1 for D (6 bases). Germline values: CDR1 LNHDA, CDR2 SQIVND (reference sequence). The CDR3 runs 14 residues. The germline V and J ends were trimmed by 3 bases and 6 bases, with 12 bases remaining between them. The CDR3 bases are TGTGCCAGTAGTATTACAGGGCCGCCTCAGCCCCAGCATTTT. This gives the protein CASSITGPPQPQHF. Full variable domain (missing parts from reference TRBV19 and TRBJ1-5): DGGITQSPKYLFRKEGQNVTLSCEQNLNHDAMYWYRQDPGQGLRLIYYSQIVNDFQKGDIAEGYSVSREKKESFPLTVTSAQKNPTAFYLCASSITGPPQPQHFGDGTRLSIL.

The J gene is TRBJ2-2, the V gene TRBV19, with D perhaps matching TRBD1 or TRBD2 (5 bases each). The CDR3 is made up of 14 amino acids. Germline V gene lookup returns CDR1 LNHDA and CDR2 SQIVND (reference sequence). V lost 7 bases to trimming and J lost 5 bases, with 14 bases between them. CDR3 sequence reads: CASIGQWGTGELFF. As DNA, the CDR3 is TGTGCCAGTATTGGCCAGTGGGGGACCGGGGAGCTGTTTTTT.

V gene TRBV5-4 combines with J gene TRBJ1-6, with 9 nucleotides matching TRBD1. The CDR3 is 15 amino acids. Trimming at V came to 4 bases and at J to 10 bases, leaving 9 bases not matched to a gene. Germline values: CDR1 SGHNT, CDR2 YYREEE (reference sequence). The CDR3 region has the DNA TGTGCCAGCAGCCCCAAGGACAGGGGCCCGTCACCCCTCCACTTT. It translates to CASSPKDRGPSPLHF.

This clone showed up just once. The chain uses TRBV3-1 (or the pseudogene TRBV3-2) and TRBJ1-2; no reliable D call. The CDR3 loop spans 11 amino acids. V was trimmed by 0 bases and J by 5 bases, leaving 1 base between them. Germline CDR1 reads LGHDT; CDR2 reads YNNKEL (reference sequence). DNA of the CDR3: TGTGCCAGCAGCCAAGAGTATGGCTACACCTTC. It is translated as CASSQEYGYTF.

The chain joins TRBV7-2 to TRBJ1-2; TRBD1 matches at 12 bases. V lost 5 bases, J lost 8 bases, and 15 bases stayed unmatched. The CDR3 runs to 17 residues. Germline lookup yields CDR1 SGHTA and CDR2 FQGNSA. The CDR3 here is CASSPNIITGQGAGYTF. The CDR3 DNA follows: TGTGCCAGCAGCCCTAACATCATTACGGGACAGGGGGCCGGCTACACCTTC.

The J gene is TRBJ1-6, the V gene TRBV5-1, with D possibly being TRBD1 (5 bases). The CDR3 totals 12 residues. The germline V gene has CDR1 SGHRS and CDR2 YFSETQ. Trimming removed 6 bases at V and 11 bases at J, with 12 bases between. CDR3 nucleotides: TGCGCCAGCACCACCTCGGGGGCACCCCTCCACTTT. This encodes CASTTSGAPLHF.

This clone was seen once. The chain carries TRBV9 and TRBJ1-2; 8 bases fit TRBD1. Germline assignment: CDR1 SGDLS and CDR2 YYNGEE. V was pared by 2 bases and J by 6 bases, with 3 bases of the junction left unmatched. CDR3 length: 13 amino acids. Written as DNA, the CDR3 is TGTGCCAGCAGCGTGGACAGGGTGGATGGCTACACCTTC. This encodes CASSVDRVDGYTF.

The chain couples TRBV5-4 to TRBJ1-2, with a possible D match to TRBD1 (5 bases). CDR3 length: 12 amino acids. Trimming took 4 bases from V and 5 from J, leaving 9 bases between them. CDR1 and CDR2 from the germline V gene are SGHNT and YYREEE (reference sequence). The CDR3 sequence is CASSDTGYGYTF. The CDR3 DNA reads TGTGCCAGCAGCGATACAGGATATGGCTACACCTTC.

The gene calls are TRBV6-6 and TRBJ1-5; TRBD1 matches 8 bases. This CDR3 is built from 14 residues. V was pared by 5 bases and J by 6 bases, with 6 bases of the junction left unmatched. The germline gives CDR1 MNHNY, CDR2 SVGAGI (reference sequence). CDR3 DNA: TGTGCCAGCAGTACTACAGGGGGTGGTCAGCCCCAGCATTTT. It yields the protein CASSTTGGGQPQHF.

In this sample, this clone turned up once. The chain has TRBV6-1 and TRBJ1-1; D is unresolved. The CDR3 length is 14 residues. Trimming pared 2 bases from V and 5 bases from J, leaving 12 bases between. Germline V lookup: CDR1 MNHNS, CDR2 SASEGT. CDR3 sequence: CASSEYPEGTEAFF. CDR3 sequence (DNA): TGTGCCAGCAGTGAATACCCGGAGGGAACTGAAGCTTTCTTT.

The chain is built from TRBV28 and TRBJ1-5; 8 bases agree with TRBD1. The trim removed 6 bases at V and 4 bases at J, leaving 5 bases unmatched. CDR3 size: 14 residues. Germline V lookup: CDR1 MDHEN, CDR2 SYDVKM. CDR3 sequence reads: CASRYRGFNQPQHF. The CDR3 DNA sequence: TGTGCCAGCAGATACAGGGGGTTTAATCAGCCCCAGCATTTT.